This TCR beta chain emerged from a study of blood T cells in healthy people across ages. The V gene's germline CDR1 is DFQATT and CDR2 SNEGSKA (reference sequence). With V trimmed by 7 bases and J by 7 bases, 6 bases remained unmatched. This CDR3 has 11 residues. This clonotype was observed many times. The antigen is not known. Sample-barcoded 5' priming and a J-beta primer mix drove a second PCR of about 6 to 12 cycles. A template-switch adaptor with 12 random nucleotides tagged each cDNA molecule. Using its own MiXCR run on the 5' RACE reads, TCRdb lists one record per CDR3 protein. The sample comprises some 900,000 distinct CDR3 sequences, around 46% of which are singletons, and 13% rests with the top ten. Study results and limitations: Higher naive T cell percentage went strongly together with higher TCR beta diversity. More naive CD4+ cells and higher diversity were found in long-lived than in aged donors.

The sample taken for sequencing was blood. This rearrangement joins TRBV20-1 to TRBJ1-2, with 7 positions matching TRBD1. The source of this sequence is a man aged 25 to 45 in good health. In DNA form, the CDR3 reads TGCAGTGTTGGACAGGTCTCTGGCTACACCTTC. This sequence encodes CSVGQVSGYTF.